This TCR beta chain appears in the sequencing data of a study of blood T cell repertoires in COVID-19. The assay was immunoSEQ multiplex PCR, and TCRdb's table has in-frame clones only and misses some. The table records more than 250,000 clones, roughly 87% of them present only once. V shed 2 bases, J shed 7 bases, and the junction held 1 base outside the gene matches. This CDR3 has 12 residues. Clinical histories supplied by participants themselves formed the basis of cohort assignment. The chain uses TRBV12-3 or TRBV12-4 and TRBJ1-2; 7 positions match TRBD1. The sequenced sample consisted of PBMCs or T cells enriched from blood (not recorded which). The sequence was collected from a woman in her thirties or forties who had recovered from COVID-19. The CDR3 DNA reads TGTGCCAGCAGTTTAAGACAGGGTGGCTACACCTTC. It is translated as CASSLRQGGYTF.